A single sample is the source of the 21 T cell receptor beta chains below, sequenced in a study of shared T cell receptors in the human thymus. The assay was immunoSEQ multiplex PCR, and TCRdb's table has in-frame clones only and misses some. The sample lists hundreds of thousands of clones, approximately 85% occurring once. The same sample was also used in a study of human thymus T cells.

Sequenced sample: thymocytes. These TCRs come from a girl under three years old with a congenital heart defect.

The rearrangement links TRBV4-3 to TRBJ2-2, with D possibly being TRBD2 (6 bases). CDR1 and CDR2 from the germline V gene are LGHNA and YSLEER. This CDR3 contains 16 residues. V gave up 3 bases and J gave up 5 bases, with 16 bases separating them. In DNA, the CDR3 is TGCGCCAGCAGCCAGTCGCACCCCCGGGGGACCGGGGAGCTGTTTTTT. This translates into CASSQSHPRGTGELFF.

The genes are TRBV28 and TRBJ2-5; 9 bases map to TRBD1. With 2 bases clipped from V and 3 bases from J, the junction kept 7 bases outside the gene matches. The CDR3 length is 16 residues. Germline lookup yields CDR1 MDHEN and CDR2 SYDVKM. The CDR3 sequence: CASSLEGTGRKETQYF. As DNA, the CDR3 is TGTGCCAGCAGTTTAGAAGGGACAGGGAGGAAAGAGACCCAGTACTTC. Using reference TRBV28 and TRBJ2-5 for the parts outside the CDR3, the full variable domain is DVKVTQSSRYLVKRTGEKVFLECVQDMDHENMFWYRQDPGLGLRLIYFSYDVKMKEKGDIPEGYSVSREKKERFSLILESASTNQTSMYLCASSLEGTGRKETQYFGPGTRLLVL.

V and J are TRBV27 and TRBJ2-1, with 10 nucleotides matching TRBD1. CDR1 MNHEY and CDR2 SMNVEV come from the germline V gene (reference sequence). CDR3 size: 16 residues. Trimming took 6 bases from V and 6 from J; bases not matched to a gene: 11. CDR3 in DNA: TGTGCCAGCAGCCGCGCCGGGACAGGGGCCTTCAATGAGCAGTTCTTC. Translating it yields CASSRAGTGAFNEQFF.

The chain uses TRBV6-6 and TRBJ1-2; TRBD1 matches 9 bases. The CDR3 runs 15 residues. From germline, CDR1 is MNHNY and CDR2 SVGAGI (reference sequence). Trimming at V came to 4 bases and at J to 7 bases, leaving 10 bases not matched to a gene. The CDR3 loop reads CASSFLRQGVSGYTF. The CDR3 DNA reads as TGTGCCAGCAGTTTCCTTCGACAGGGGGTGAGTGGCTACACCTTC.

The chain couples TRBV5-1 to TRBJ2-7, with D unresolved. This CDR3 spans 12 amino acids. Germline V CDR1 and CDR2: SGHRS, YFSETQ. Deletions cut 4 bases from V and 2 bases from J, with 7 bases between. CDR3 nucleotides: TGCGCCAGCAGCGACGGAGCCTACGAGCAGTACTTC. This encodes CASSDGAYEQYF.

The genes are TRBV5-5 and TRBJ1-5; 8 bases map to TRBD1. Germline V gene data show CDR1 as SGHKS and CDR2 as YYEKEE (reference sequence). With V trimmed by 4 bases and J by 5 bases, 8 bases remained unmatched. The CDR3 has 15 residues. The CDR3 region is CASSTGTGSDQPQHF. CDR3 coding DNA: TGTGCCAGCAGCACCGGGACAGGCTCGGATCAGCCCCAGCATTTT.

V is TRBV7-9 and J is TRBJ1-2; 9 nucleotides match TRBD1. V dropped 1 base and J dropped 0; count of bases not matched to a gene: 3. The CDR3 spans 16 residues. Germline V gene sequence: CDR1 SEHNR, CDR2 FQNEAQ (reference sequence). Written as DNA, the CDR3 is TGTGCCAGCAGCTTAGGGGGACAGGGCCCTAACTATGGCTACACCTTC. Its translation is CASSLGGQGPNYGYTF.

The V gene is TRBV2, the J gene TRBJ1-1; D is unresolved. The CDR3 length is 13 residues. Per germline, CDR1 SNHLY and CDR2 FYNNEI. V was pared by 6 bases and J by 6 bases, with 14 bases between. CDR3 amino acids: CASSEMWGAEAFF. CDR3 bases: TGTGCCAGCAGCGAGATGTGGGGAGCTGAAGCTTTCTTT.

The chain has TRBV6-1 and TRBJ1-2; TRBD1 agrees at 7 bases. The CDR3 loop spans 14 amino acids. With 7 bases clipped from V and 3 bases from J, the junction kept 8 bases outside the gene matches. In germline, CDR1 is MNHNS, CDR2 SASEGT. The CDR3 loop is CASIAGTAYYGYTF. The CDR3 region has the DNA TGTGCCAGCATCGCCGGGACAGCATACTATGGCTACACCTTC.

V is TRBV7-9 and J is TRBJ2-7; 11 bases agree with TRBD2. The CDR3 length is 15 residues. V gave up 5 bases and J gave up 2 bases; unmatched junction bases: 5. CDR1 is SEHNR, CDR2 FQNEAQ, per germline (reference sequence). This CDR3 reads CASSALAGGTYEQYF. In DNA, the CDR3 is TGTGCCAGCAGCGCCCTAGCGGGGGGAACCTACGAGCAGTACTTC.

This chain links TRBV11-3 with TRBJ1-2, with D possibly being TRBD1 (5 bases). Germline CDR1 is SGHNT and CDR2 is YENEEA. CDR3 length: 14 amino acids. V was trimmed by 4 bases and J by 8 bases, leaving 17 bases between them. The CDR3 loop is CASSSRSGTRGYTF. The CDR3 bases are TGTGCCAGCAGCTCCAGGTCGGGGACTCGAGGCTACACCTTC.

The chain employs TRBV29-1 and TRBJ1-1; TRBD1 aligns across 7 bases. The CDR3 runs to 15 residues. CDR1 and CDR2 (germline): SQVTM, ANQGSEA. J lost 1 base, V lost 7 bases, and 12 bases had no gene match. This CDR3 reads CSGVQGLGRNTEAFF. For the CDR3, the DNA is TGCAGCGGGGTACAGGGGCTTGGGAGGAACACTGAAGCTTTCTTT.

DNA for the CDR3: TGTGCCAGCAGCATTAGTGTTAGCGGGGGGGCGGGCGAGCAGTTCTTC. Its translation is CASSISVSGGAGEQFF. The gene calls are TRBV7-6 and TRBJ2-1; 11 bases match TRBD2. Germline loops: CDR1 SGHVS, CDR2 FNYEAQ. The CDR3 has 16 residues. Germline trimming cut 5 bases from V and 10 bases from J; bases unmatched to any gene: 13.

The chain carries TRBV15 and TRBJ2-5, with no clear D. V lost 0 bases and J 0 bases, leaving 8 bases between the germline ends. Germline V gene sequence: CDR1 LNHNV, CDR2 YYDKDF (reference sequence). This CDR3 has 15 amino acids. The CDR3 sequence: CATSRDLGHQETQYF. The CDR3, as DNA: TGTGCCACCAGCAGAGATTTGGGCCACCAAGAGACCCAGTACTTC.

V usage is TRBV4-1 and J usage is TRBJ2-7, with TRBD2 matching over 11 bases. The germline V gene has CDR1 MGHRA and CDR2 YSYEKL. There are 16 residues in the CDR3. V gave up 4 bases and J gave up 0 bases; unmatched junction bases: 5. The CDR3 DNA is TGCGCCAGCAGCCCGAGGACTAGCGGGTACTCCTACGAGCAGTACTTC. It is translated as CASSPRTSGYSYEQYF.

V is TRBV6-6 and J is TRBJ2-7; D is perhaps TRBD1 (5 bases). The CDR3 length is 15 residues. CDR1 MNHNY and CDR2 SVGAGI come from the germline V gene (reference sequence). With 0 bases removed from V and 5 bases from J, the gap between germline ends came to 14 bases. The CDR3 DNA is TGTGCCAGCAGTTACTCGACAGCCTGGTTGGACGAGCAGTACTTC. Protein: CASSYSTAWLDEQYF.

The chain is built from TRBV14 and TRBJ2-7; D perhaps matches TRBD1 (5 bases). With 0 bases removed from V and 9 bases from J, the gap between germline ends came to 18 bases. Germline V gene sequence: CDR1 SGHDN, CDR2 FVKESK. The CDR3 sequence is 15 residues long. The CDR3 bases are TGTGCCAGCAGCCAAGAAGTCAGCAGGGTGATTGTGCAGTACTTC. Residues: CASSQEVSRVIVQYF.

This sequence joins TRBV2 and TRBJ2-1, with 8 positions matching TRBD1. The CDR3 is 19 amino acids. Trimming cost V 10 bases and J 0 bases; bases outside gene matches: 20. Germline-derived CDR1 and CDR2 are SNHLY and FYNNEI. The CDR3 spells CATPIGQGPDFGSYNEQFF. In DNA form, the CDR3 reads TGTGCCACTCCGATCGGACAGGGCCCGGATTTTGGCTCCTACAATGAGCAGTTCTTC. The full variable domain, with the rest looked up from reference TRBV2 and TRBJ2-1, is EPEVTQTPSHQVTQMGQEVILRCVPISNHLYFYWYRQILGQKVEFLVSFYNNEISEKSEIFDDQFSVERPDGSNFTLKIRSTKLEDSAMYFCATPIGQGPDFGSYNEQFFGPGTRLTVL.

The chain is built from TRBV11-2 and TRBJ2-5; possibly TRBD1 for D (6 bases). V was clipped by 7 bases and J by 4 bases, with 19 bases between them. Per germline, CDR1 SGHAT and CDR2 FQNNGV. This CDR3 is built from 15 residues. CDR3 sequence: CASIEPGVKRETQYF. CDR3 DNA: TGTGCCAGCATCGAACCAGGGGTTAAGCGAGAGACCCAGTACTTC.

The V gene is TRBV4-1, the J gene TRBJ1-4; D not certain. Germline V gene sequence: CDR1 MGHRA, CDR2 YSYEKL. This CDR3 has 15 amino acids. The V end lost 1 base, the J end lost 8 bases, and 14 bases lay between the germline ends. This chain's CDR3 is CASSQVGGVREKLFF. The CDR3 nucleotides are TGCGCCAGCAGCCAAGTCGGCGGGGTGAGGGAAAAACTGTTTTTT.

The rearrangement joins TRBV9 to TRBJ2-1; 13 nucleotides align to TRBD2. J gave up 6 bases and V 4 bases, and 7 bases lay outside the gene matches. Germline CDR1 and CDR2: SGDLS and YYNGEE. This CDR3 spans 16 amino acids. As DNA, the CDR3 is TGTGCCAGCAGCCTCTCGGGACTAGCGGGGAGCAATGAGCAGTTCTTC. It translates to CASSLSGLAGSNEQFF.